This TCR beta chain was identified during a study of CD8+ T cells in alopecia areata. In each case, RNA was isolated and then reverse transcribed into cDNA as the sequencing template. Generated by immunoSEQ multiplex PCR, the TCRdb table keeps only in-frame clones and is missing some. The profile covers some 18,000 clones, none occurring a single time. Germline V gene data show CDR1 as GKSSPN and CDR2 as SITVG. CDR3 length: 15 residues. V shed 1 base, J shed 1 base, and the junction held 0 bases outside the gene matches. This clone was observed many times. The gene names given are mouse names. The read terminates 4 residues ahead of where the CDR3 ends, so the germline J gene completes it. Cutaneous lymph node cells were pooled, and they were sorted using CD4, CD8alpha, NKG2D, NKG2ACE and other markers.

The genes are TRBV31 and TRBJ2-5; 12 bases line up with TRBD2. The material sequenced was CD8+ T cells sorted from a lymph node. The TCR sequence derives from a C3H/HeJ mouse with alopecia areata. MHC haplotype here: H2-k. CDR3 bases read: TGTGCCTGGAGTCGGGACTGGGGGGACCAAGAC. It specifies CAWSRDWGDQD. The whole CDR3 protein reads CAWSRDWGDQDTQYF.